This T cell receptor (beta chain) was sequenced during a study of shared clonotypes between healthy human individuals. V lost 4 bases and J lost 15; bases outside the gene matches: 7. This CDR3 is built from 12 residues. CDR1 and CDR2 (germline): LGHNA, YNFKEQ. Libraries were prepared by immunoSEQ multiplex PCR; TCRdb keeps only in-frame clonotypes and omits some of them. Here the sample spans about 1.1 million clones, about 80% being singletons. The sequence derives from a man younger than 35 in good health. Some clones in this sample may be carry-over from other donors' samples. This rearrangement joins TRBV4-2 to TRBJ2-2; 8 bases fit TRBD1. Sequencing was done on a sample of memory CD4+ T cells from PBMCs. Regarding subset: CD45RA-negative fraction. The CDR3: CASSLTDRVMFF. The CDR3 DNA follows: TGTGCCAGCAGCCTGACGGACAGGGTAATGTTTTTT.